This T cell receptor beta chain originates from a study of OX40 agonist ivuxolimab in advanced cancers. Study-level background: Ivuxolimab, an antibody that agonizes OX40 (CD134), was administered to the patients. Patients enrolled in dose escalation were diagnosed with hepatocellular carcinoma, melanoma, renal cell or head and neck cancer. Patients with prior anti-PD-1, anti-PD-L1 or anti-CTLA-4 therapy were eligible; roughly 40% had some. Broader study findings: Certain nonresponders additionally had low normalized T-cell clonal expansion.

Here immunoSEQ multiplex PCR was the method, and the copy in TCRdb shows in-frame clones only, minus some. The table includes 65,000 to 85,000 clones, over 75% detected once. This CDR3 has 12 residues. Trimming left V 1 base short and J 8 bases short, with 5 bases between. Looked up from germline, CDR1 is LGHNT and CDR2 is FRNRAP. To note about this clone: Its antigen is not known.

The chain uses TRBV12-5 and TRBJ2-2; D unresolved. This TCR was recovered from an adult with an advanced solid tumor such as melanoma, head and neck, liver or kidney cancer. Specimen: CD4+ or CD8+ T cells sorted from blood, collected in a trial of the OX40 agonist ivuxolimab. CDR3 protein: CASGLGVGELFF. Written as DNA, the CDR3 is TGTGCTAGTGGTTTGGGAGTGGGGGAGCTGTTTTTT.